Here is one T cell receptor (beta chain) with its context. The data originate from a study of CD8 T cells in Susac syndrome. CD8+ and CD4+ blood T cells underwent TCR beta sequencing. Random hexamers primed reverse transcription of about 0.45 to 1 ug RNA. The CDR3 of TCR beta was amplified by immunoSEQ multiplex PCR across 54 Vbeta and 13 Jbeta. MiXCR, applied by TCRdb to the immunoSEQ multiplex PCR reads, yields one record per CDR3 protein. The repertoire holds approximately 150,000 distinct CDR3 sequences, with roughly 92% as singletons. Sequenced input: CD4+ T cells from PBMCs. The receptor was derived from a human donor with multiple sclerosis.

The CDR3 sequence: CASSLYSSSYNEQFF. CDR3 in DNA: TGTGCCAGCAGCTTGTACAGCAGCTCCTACAATGAGCAGTTCTTC. This rearrangement joins TRBV7-2 to TRBJ2-1; D remains ambiguous. Germline lookup yields CDR1 SGHTA and CDR2 FQGNSA. The CDR3 contains 15 residues. Trimming took off 3 bases at V and 0 bases at J, with 9 bases between the two ends.